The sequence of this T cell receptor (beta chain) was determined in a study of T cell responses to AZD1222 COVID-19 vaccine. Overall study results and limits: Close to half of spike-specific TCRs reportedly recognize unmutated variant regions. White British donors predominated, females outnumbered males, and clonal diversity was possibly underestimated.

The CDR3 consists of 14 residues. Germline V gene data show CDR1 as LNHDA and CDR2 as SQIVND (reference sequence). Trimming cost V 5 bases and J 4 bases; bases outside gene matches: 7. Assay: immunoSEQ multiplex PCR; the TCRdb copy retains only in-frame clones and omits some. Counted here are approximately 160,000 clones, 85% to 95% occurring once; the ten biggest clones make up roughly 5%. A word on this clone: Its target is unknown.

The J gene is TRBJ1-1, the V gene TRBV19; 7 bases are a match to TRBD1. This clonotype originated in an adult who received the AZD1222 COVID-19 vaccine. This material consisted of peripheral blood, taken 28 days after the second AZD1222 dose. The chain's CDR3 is CASSVQGVSTEAFF. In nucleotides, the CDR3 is TGTGCCAGTAGTGTCCAGGGGGTGAGCACTGAAGCTTTCTTT.